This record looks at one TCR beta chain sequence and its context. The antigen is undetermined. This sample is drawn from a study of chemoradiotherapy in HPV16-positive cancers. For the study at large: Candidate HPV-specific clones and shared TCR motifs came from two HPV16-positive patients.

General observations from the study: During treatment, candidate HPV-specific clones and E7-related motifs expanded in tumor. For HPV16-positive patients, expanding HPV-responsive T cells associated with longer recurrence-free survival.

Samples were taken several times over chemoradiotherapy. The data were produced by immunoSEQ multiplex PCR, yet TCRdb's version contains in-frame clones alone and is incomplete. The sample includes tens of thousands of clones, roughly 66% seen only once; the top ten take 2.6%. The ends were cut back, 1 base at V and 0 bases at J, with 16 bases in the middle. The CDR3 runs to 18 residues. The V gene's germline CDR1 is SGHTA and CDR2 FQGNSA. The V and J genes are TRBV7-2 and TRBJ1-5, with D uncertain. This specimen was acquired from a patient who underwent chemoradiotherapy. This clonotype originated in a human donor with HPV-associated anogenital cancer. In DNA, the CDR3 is TGTGCCAGCAGCTTAGAAGCGGGCTATGCGAATAGCAATCAGCCCCAGCATTTT. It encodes CASSLEAGYANSNQPQHF.